This entry concerns a single T cell receptor (beta chain). The data were obtained in a study of blood T cell repertoires in COVID-19. Background on the study: Sites in the United States, Italy and Spain provided acute and convalescent COVID-19 samples.

Germline V gene lookup returns CDR1 SGHKS and CDR2 YYEKEE (reference sequence). J was trimmed by 0 bases and V by 5 bases; bases with no gene match: 14. The CDR3 loop spans 18 amino acids. Under the authors' procedure: It was from reference gene primer amplification that nucleated cell counts were estimated. TCRdb keeps only in-frame clones here, not all; method: immunoSEQ multiplex PCR. The DNA was the basis for D and trimming; V, J and clone size are from that table. The sample has 150,000 or so clones, approximately 86% seen once. The source of this sequence is a woman in her sixties or seventies with acute or convalescent COVID-19. This sequence joins TRBV5-5 and TRBJ2-3; 8 bases map to TRBD1. Sequencing was done on a sample of peripheral blood. CDR3 loop: CASRYRDRITPSTDTQYF. In nucleotides, the CDR3 is TGTGCCAGCAGATACCGGGACAGGATTACCCCGAGCACAGATACGCAGTATTTT.